The rows below give T cell receptor beta chains drawn from one sample of a study of blood T cell repertoires in COVID-19. Sequenced by immunoSEQ multiplex PCR; TCRdb stores in-frame clones only, minus some. Here the sample spans 30,000 to 40,000 clones, nearly 95% being singletons. Sequencing was carried out using peripheral blood. The receptors come from a human donor in a cohort sampled during active COVID-19. Both conserved end residues are part of each CDR3. Each record gives: D gene, clone size, V gene, J gene, CDR3 DNA, CDR3 protein. D genes are given only for firm matches. Clone size, where shown, is once, few, many, or a class for clones that have expanded.

d_call: TRBD1
clone_size: once
v_call: TRBV30
j_call: TRBJ1-1
cdr3_nt: TGTGCCTGGAGTTGGGGGGACAGGGGAACTGGTACAGCTTTCTTT
cdr3_aa: CAWSWGDRGTGTAFF

d_call: TRBD1
clone_size: -
v_call: TRBV23-1
j_call: TRBJ1-2
cdr3_nt: TGCGCCAGCAGTCATGGACAGGGGAACTATGGCTACACCTTC
cdr3_aa: CASSHGQGNYGYTF

d_call: TRBD1
clone_size: -
v_call: TRBV2
j_call: TRBJ2-4
cdr3_nt: TGTGCCAGCAGTGAAGCGTCCGGGACAGGGGGGTACTTC
cdr3_aa: CASSEASGTGGYF

d_call: -
clone_size: -
v_call: TRBV29-1
j_call: TRBJ1-2
cdr3_nt: TGCAGCGCCGATTTTTCGACAGGTTACTATGGCTACACCTTC
cdr3_aa: CSADFSTGYYGYTF

d_call: -
clone_size: once
v_call: TRBV19
j_call: TRBJ2-3
cdr3_nt: TGTGCCAGTAGTTCACTCCAACAGGGAGATACGCAGTATTTT
cdr3_aa: CASSSLQQGDTQYF

d_call: TRBD1
clone_size: -
v_call: TRBV28
j_call: TRBJ1-5
cdr3_nt: TGTGCCAGCAGTTCAAGACAGGGGGCGCAAGGGGGCAATCAGCCCCAGCATTTT
cdr3_aa: CASSSRQGAQGGNQPQHF

d_call: TRBD1
clone_size: -
v_call: TRBV7-2
j_call: TRBJ2-1
cdr3_nt: TGTGCCAGCAGCCCTCAGGGGGCTGAGCAGTTCTTC
cdr3_aa: CASSPQGAEQFF

d_call: -
clone_size: -
v_call: TRBV5-1
j_call: TRBJ2-3
cdr3_nt: TGCGCCAGCAGCCTCCCTCGCGAGGATACGCAGTATTTT
cdr3_aa: CASSLPREDTQYF

d_call: TRBD1
clone_size: -
v_call: TRBV5-1
j_call: TRBJ2-3
cdr3_nt: TGCGCCAGCAGCTTGCAGGGGGCTGGGGATACGCAGTATTTT
cdr3_aa: CASSLQGAGDTQYF

d_call: -
clone_size: once
v_call: TRBV3-1/TRBV3-2
j_call: TRBJ2-1
cdr3_nt: TGTGCCAGCAGCCAAGATCACCCGATTGTGAGCTCCTACAATGAGCAGTTCTTC
cdr3_aa: CASSQDHPIVSSYNEQFF

d_call: TRBD1
clone_size: -
v_call: TRBV5-3
j_call: TRBJ1-1
cdr3_nt: TGTGCCAGAAGCGAACAGGACAGGGCGGGAAGGGCTTTCTTT
cdr3_aa: CARSEQDRAGRAFF

d_call: TRBD2
clone_size: -
v_call: TRBV30
j_call: TRBJ2-7
cdr3_nt: TGTGCCTGGAGTCCTGCGGGGCGGGAGTACTACGAGCAGTACTTC
cdr3_aa: CAWSPAGREYYEQYF

d_call: TRBD2
clone_size: -
v_call: TRBV7-3
j_call: TRBJ2-3
cdr3_nt: TGTGCCAGCAGCCCCGGACTAGCGGGAGGCACAGATACGCAGTATTTT
cdr3_aa: CASSPGLAGGTDTQYF

d_call: -
clone_size: -
v_call: TRBV11-3
j_call: TRBJ2-5
cdr3_nt: TGTGCCAGCAGCCGAGCAGGGCGAGAGACCCAGTACTTC
cdr3_aa: CASSRAGRETQYF

d_call: -
clone_size: -
v_call: TRBV19
j_call: TRBJ2-3
cdr3_nt: TGTGCCAGTAGTATGACAGGCAGCACAGATACGCAGTATTTT
cdr3_aa: CASSMTGSTDTQYF

d_call: TRBD2
clone_size: once
v_call: TRBV4-2
j_call: TRBJ2-5
cdr3_nt: TGTGCCAGCAGCCAAGAGTGGCGGGGGGGCCGCGAGACCCAGTACTTC
cdr3_aa: CASSQEWRGGRETQYF

d_call: -
clone_size: -
v_call: TRBV18
j_call: TRBJ2-7
cdr3_nt: TGTGCCAGCTCACCAGGACAGCCCTACGAGCAGTACTTC
cdr3_aa: CASSPGQPYEQYF

d_call: -
clone_size: -
v_call: TRBV10-3
j_call: TRBJ1-5
cdr3_nt: TGTGCCATCAGTGATTCGGGGGGTCATCAGCCCCAGCATTTT
cdr3_aa: CAISDSGGHQPQHF

d_call: TRBD1
clone_size: -
v_call: TRBV15
j_call: TRBJ2-7
cdr3_nt: TGTGCCACCAGCAGAGATCCCTGGGACAGGGGCCGCGAGCAGTACTTC
cdr3_aa: CATSRDPWDRGREQYF

d_call: -
clone_size: -
v_call: TRBV11-2
j_call: TRBJ1-5
cdr3_nt: TGTGCCAGCAGCTTAGGTCCGGCGGGTGGATACAATCAGCCCCAGCATTTT
cdr3_aa: CASSLGPAGGYNQPQHF

d_call: TRBD2
clone_size: -
v_call: TRBV19
j_call: TRBJ2-1
cdr3_nt: TGTGCCAGTAGTATAGCTCGGGCTAGCGGGAGGTATGAGCAGTTCTTC
cdr3_aa: CASSIARASGRYEQFF

d_call: -
clone_size: -
v_call: TRBV30
j_call: TRBJ2-7
cdr3_nt: TGTGCCTGGAGTGTACGCGCCACAGGGTCCCCCTACGAGCAGTACTTC
cdr3_aa: CAWSVRATGSPYEQYF

d_call: -
clone_size: -
v_call: TRBV15
j_call: TRBJ2-1
cdr3_nt: TGTGCCACCAGCAGAGGAGGGGGGGCTGGAGAGCAGTTCTTC
cdr3_aa: CATSRGGGAGEQFF

d_call: TRBD1
clone_size: -
v_call: TRBV2
j_call: TRBJ2-5
cdr3_nt: TGTGCCAGTAACAGGGGATATGAGGAGACCCAGTACTTC
cdr3_aa: CASNRGYEETQYF

d_call: -
clone_size: -
v_call: TRBV7-9
j_call: TRBJ2-3
cdr3_nt: TGTGCCAGCGTCGTAGCCCGAGGGCGGGATTCTAGCACAGATACGCAGTATTTT
cdr3_aa: CASVVARGRDSSTDTQYF

d_call: -
clone_size: -
v_call: TRBV12-2
j_call: TRBJ2-5
cdr3_nt: TGTGCAAGTCGCTTAGGAGGGCTAGCGGAAACCCCAGAGACCCAGTACTTC
cdr3_aa: CASRLGGLAETPETQYF

d_call: TRBD1
clone_size: -
v_call: TRBV3-1/TRBV3-2
j_call: TRBJ2-1
cdr3_nt: TGTGCCAGCACCCCGGGACAGGGGGCGGTCAATGAGCAGTTCTTC
cdr3_aa: CASTPGQGAVNEQFF

d_call: -
clone_size: -
v_call: TRBV19
j_call: TRBJ2-1
cdr3_nt: TGTGCCAGTAGTACAATAGCGAACAATGAGCAGTTCTTC
cdr3_aa: CASSTIANNEQFF

d_call: TRBD1
clone_size: -
v_call: TRBV3-1/TRBV3-2
j_call: TRBJ1-2
cdr3_nt: TGTGCCAGCAGCGGACAGGGAGGTCGGGGCTACACCTTC
cdr3_aa: CASSGQGGRGYTF

d_call: -
clone_size: -
v_call: TRBV28
j_call: TRBJ2-7
cdr3_nt: TGTGCCAGCAAGAAGACAGGTTTGTCCTACGAGCAGTACTTC
cdr3_aa: CASKKTGLSYEQYF

d_call: TRBD1
clone_size: -
v_call: TRBV27
j_call: TRBJ1-4
cdr3_nt: TGTGCCAGCAGCCCCCCTGACAGGGGGCCGGTTGGAGAAAAACTGTTTTTT
cdr3_aa: CASSPPDRGPVGEKLFF

d_call: TRBD2
clone_size: -
v_call: TRBV19
j_call: TRBJ2-1
cdr3_nt: TGTGCCAGTAGCCCCCGGGGACTAGCGGAAAATGAGCAGTTCTTC
cdr3_aa: CASSPRGLAENEQFF

d_call: -
clone_size: -
v_call: TRBV5-5
j_call: TRBJ2-7
cdr3_nt: TGTGCCAGCAGCTTGGTTGAGGGCGTTCTAGTGGAGCAGTACTTC
cdr3_aa: CASSLVEGVLVEQYF

d_call: TRBD1
clone_size: -
v_call: TRBV12-3/TRBV12-4
j_call: TRBJ1-4
cdr3_nt: TGTGCCAGCAGTTTGGGGGACAGGGAAAAACTGTTTTTT
cdr3_aa: CASSLGDREKLFF

d_call: TRBD1
clone_size: -
v_call: TRBV2
j_call: TRBJ1-2
cdr3_nt: TGTGCCAGCAGTGAAAGCGACAGGGGGCTAGGCTACACCTTC
cdr3_aa: CASSESDRGLGYTF

d_call: TRBD2
clone_size: -
v_call: TRBV19
j_call: TRBJ2-1
cdr3_nt: TGTGCCAGTAGTAGACTAGCGGGAGGATTCTACAATGAGCAGTTCTTC
cdr3_aa: CASSRLAGGFYNEQFF

d_call: TRBD1
clone_size: -
v_call: TRBV7-6
j_call: TRBJ1-1
cdr3_nt: TGTGCCAGCAGTAGCAGGGGGGACGGCACTGAAGCTTTCTTT
cdr3_aa: CASSSRGDGTEAFF

d_call: -
clone_size: -
v_call: TRBV24-1
j_call: TRBJ2-3
cdr3_nt: TGTGCCACCAGTGAGGTCGGACAAATAAGGGATACGCAGTATTTT
cdr3_aa: CATSEVGQIRDTQYF

d_call: TRBD1
clone_size: -
v_call: TRBV4-1
j_call: TRBJ1-2
cdr3_nt: TGCGCCAGCAGACGAGGCGCAGGGGGACGTGACTATGGCTACACCTTC
cdr3_aa: CASRRGAGGRDYGYTF

d_call: -
clone_size: -
v_call: TRBV18
j_call: TRBJ2-7
cdr3_nt: TGTGCCAGCTCACCTCCTCAGGGGCAGGGCTACGAGCAGTACTTC
cdr3_aa: CASSPPQGQGYEQYF

d_call: -
clone_size: once
v_call: TRBV18
j_call: TRBJ2-1
cdr3_nt: TGTGCCAGCTCACCTTTGTACAGGGAAGGAAGCAATGAGCAGTTCTTC
cdr3_aa: CASSPLYREGSNEQFF

d_call: TRBD2
clone_size: -
v_call: TRBV11-2
j_call: TRBJ2-7
cdr3_nt: TGTGCCAGCAGCTACCGTAGCGGGAGATCCCTCTACGAGCAGTACTTC
cdr3_aa: CASSYRSGRSLYEQYF

d_call: TRBD2
clone_size: -
v_call: TRBV30
j_call: TRBJ2-1
cdr3_nt: TGTGCCTGGAGTGTTGGAGTAGCGGGGGGGCAAGAGCAGTTCTTC
cdr3_aa: CAWSVGVAGGQEQFF

d_call: -
clone_size: -
v_call: TRBV19
j_call: TRBJ1-6
cdr3_nt: TGTGCCAGTAGTAGAGAACAGAGCCGGCCCACGTTCTATAATTCACCCCTCCACTTT
cdr3_aa: CASSREQSRPTFYNSPLHF

d_call: -
clone_size: -
v_call: TRBV21-1
j_call: TRBJ2-3
cdr3_nt: TGTGCCAGCAGCAGGGGAGGACTAGCGGGGAGGAAACACACAGATACGCAGTATTTT
cdr3_aa: CASSRGGLAGRKHTDTQYF

d_call: -
clone_size: once
v_call: TRBV2
j_call: TRBJ2-7
cdr3_nt: TGTGCCAGCAGTAATGACAGTTGGGAGCAGTACTTC
cdr3_aa: CASSNDSWEQYF

d_call: -
clone_size: -
v_call: TRBV5-6
j_call: TRBJ1-1
cdr3_nt: TGTGCCAGCAGCCGTGGGCCGCTGAACACTGAAGCTTTCTTT
cdr3_aa: CASSRGPLNTEAFF

d_call: -
clone_size: -
v_call: TRBV5-6
j_call: TRBJ2-4
cdr3_nt: TGTGCCAGCAGCTTTATATCAGGGCTAGCCAAAAACATTCAGTACTTC
cdr3_aa: CASSFISGLAKNIQYF

d_call: -
clone_size: -
v_call: TRBV30
j_call: TRBJ1-1
cdr3_nt: TGTGCCTGGAGTGCGAAGAGGGAAGCAGGAGTTCTTACGACTGAAGCTTTCTTT
cdr3_aa: CAWSAKREAGVLTTEAFF

d_call: TRBD1
clone_size: -
v_call: TRBV27
j_call: TRBJ1-1
cdr3_nt: TGTGCCAGCAGTCCAAGTCCCGGGACAGGTCCGGCGGAAGCTTTCTTT
cdr3_aa: CASSPSPGTGPAEAFF

d_call: -
clone_size: -
v_call: TRBV11-2
j_call: TRBJ2-7
cdr3_nt: TGTGCCAGCAGCTTAGATTTGCAGGTCTACGAGCAGTACTTC
cdr3_aa: CASSLDLQVYEQYF

d_call: TRBD2
clone_size: once
v_call: TRBV5-1
j_call: TRBJ2-7
cdr3_nt: TGCGCCAGCAGCGCGCTAGGGACGGGGAGGACTAGGGAGCAGTACTTC
cdr3_aa: CASSALGTGRTREQYF

d_call: -
clone_size: -
v_call: TRBV7-9
j_call: TRBJ1-1
cdr3_nt: TGTGCCAGCAGCTATCCGGCTGAAGCTTTCTTT
cdr3_aa: CASSYPAEAFF

d_call: TRBD1
clone_size: -
v_call: TRBV19
j_call: TRBJ2-2
cdr3_nt: TGTGCCAGTAGTATAGTTGGGACAGCGAACACCGGGGAGCTGTTTTTT
cdr3_aa: CASSIVGTANTGELFF

d_call: -
clone_size: -
v_call: TRBV9
j_call: TRBJ2-7
cdr3_nt: TGTGCCAGCAGCGCAACACCGCTGGAGCAGTACTTC
cdr3_aa: CASSATPLEQYF

d_call: -
clone_size: -
v_call: TRBV5-8
j_call: TRBJ2-1
cdr3_nt: TGTGCCAGCAGCCCAATCGACGGGTGGCACAATGAGCAGTTCTTC
cdr3_aa: CASSPIDGWHNEQFF

d_call: -
clone_size: -
v_call: TRBV18
j_call: TRBJ2-6
cdr3_nt: TGTGCCAGCTCACCGGTTATCGGACAGGGGGCCAACGTCCTGACTTTC
cdr3_aa: CASSPVIGQGANVLTF